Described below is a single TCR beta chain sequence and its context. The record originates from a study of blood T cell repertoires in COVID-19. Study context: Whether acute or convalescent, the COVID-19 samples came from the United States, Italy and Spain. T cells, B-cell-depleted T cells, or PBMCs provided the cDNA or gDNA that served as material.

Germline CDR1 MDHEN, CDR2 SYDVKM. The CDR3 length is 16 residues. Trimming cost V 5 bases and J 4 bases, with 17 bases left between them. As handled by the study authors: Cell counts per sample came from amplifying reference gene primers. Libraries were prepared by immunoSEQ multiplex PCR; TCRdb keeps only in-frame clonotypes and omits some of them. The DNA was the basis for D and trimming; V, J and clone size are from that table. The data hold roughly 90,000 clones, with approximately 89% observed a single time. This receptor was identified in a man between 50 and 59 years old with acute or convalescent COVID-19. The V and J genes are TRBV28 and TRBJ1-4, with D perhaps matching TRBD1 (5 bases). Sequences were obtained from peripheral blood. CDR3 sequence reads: CASSRIAGQGNEKLFF. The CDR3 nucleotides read TGTGCCAGCAGTCGAATTGCGGGGCAGGGTAATGAAAAACTGTTTTTT.